A selection of T cell receptor beta chains follows, all from one sample in a study of blood T cell repertoires in COVID-19. Method: immunoSEQ multiplex PCR; TCRdb's copy keeps in-frame clones and lacks some. The sample records under 200,000 clones, 80% to 85% being singletons. What was sequenced was peripheral blood. These receptor sequences come from a man aged 65 to 79 with active or convalescent COVID-19. Both conserved end residues are part of each CDR3. Fields, in order: J gene, D gene, clone size, V gene, CDR3 protein, CDR3 DNA. D genes are given only for firm matches. Not every row has a clone size; where given, it reads once, few, many or a size class.

>TRBJ2-4|NA|NA|TRBV11-3
CASSLQGEDIQYF
TGTGCCAGCAGCTTACAGGGGGAGGACATTCAGTACTTC
>TRBJ2-5|NA|NA|TRBV5-1
CASTPGTTQETQYF
TGCGCCAGCACCCCGGGAACAACCCAAGAGACCCAGTACTTC
>TRBJ1-1|NA|NA|TRBV6-5
CASSSLGQPNTEAFF
TGTGCCAGCAGTTCTCTAGGACAGCCTAACACTGAAGCTTTCTTT
>TRBJ1-1|TRBD1|NA|TRBV19
CASSRVQGGSEAFF
TGTGCCAGTAGTAGGGTTCAGGGGGGTTCTGAAGCTTTCTTT
>TRBJ1-4|NA|NA|TRBV4-1
CASSQLSGRRGEKLFF
TGCGCCAGCAGCCAACTATCTGGACGAAGGGGTGAAAAACTGTTTTTT
>TRBJ2-7|NA|NA|TRBV4-1
CASSQQWGVGEYEQYF
TGCGCCAGCAGCCAGCAATGGGGGGTCGGCGAGTACGAGCAGTACTTC
>TRBJ2-1|NA|NA|TRBV29-1
CSSGTTSNEQFF
TGCAGTTCCGGGACAACATCCAATGAGCAGTTCTTC
>TRBJ2-2|NA|once|TRBV5-1
CASSLLETGELFF
TGCGCCAGCAGCTTATTGGAGACCGGGGAGCTGTTTTTT
>TRBJ1-2|TRBD1|few|TRBV7-6
CASSQARQGEGGYTF
TGTGCCAGCAGCCAAGCCAGACAGGGAGAAGGAGGCTACACCTTC
>TRBJ1-4|TRBD1|NA|TRBV6-5
CASSSDRGGEKLFF
TGTGCCAGCAGTTCGGACAGGGGAGGGGAAAAACTGTTTTTT
>TRBJ2-1|NA|NA|TRBV27
CATKGGANEQFF
TGTGCCACCAAGGGGGGGGCGAATGAGCAGTTCTTC
>TRBJ1-6|NA|few|TRBV30
CAWSVGGAGGSPLHF
TGTGCCTGGAGTGTAGGGGGGGCTGGAGGCTCACCCCTCCACTTT
>TRBJ2-3|TRBD2|NA|TRBV4-3
CASSRGASGGGDTQYF
TGCGCCAGCAGCCGGGGTGCTAGCGGGGGTGGAGATACGCAGTATTTT
>TRBJ2-7|TRBD1|NA|TRBV29-1
CSAAGTGDSYEQYF
TGCAGCGCCGCCGGGACAGGGGACTCCTACGAGCAGTACTTC
>TRBJ2-2|NA|NA|TRBV15
CATSSGHLGEFTGELFF
TGTGCCACCAGCAGCGGACACTTAGGCGAATTCACCGGGGAGCTGTTTTTT